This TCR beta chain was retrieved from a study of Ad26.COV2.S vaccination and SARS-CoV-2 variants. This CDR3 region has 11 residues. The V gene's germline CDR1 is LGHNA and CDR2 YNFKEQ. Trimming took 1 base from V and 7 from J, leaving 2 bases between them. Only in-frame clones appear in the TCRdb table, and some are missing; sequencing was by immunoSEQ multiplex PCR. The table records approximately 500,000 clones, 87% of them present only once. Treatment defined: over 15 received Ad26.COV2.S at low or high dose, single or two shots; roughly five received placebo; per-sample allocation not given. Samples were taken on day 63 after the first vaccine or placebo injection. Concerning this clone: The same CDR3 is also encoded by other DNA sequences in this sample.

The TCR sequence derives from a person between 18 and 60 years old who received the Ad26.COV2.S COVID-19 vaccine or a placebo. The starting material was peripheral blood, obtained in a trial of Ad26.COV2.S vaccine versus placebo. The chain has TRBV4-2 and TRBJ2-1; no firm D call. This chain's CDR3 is CASSQANEQFF. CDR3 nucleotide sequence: TGTGCCAGCAGCCAAGCAAATGAGCAGTTCTTC.